The clone carrying this T cell receptor beta chain has ten or more counts. CDR1 is SEHNR, CDR2 FQNEAQ, per germline (reference sequence). The CDR3 runs to 16 residues. J gave up 4 bases and V 5 bases, and 8 bases lay outside the gene matches. The data are from a study of early T cells in non-severe SARS-CoV-2 infection. In TCRdb, the 5' RACE reads were re-called with MiXCR into one record per CDR3 protein. Of roughly 97,000 distinct CDR3 sequences listed, around 10% are singletons. V usage is TRBV7-9 and J usage is TRBJ2-3; the match to TRBD2 covers 11 bases. This receptor was identified in an adult who was a healthcare worker with PCR-confirmed SARS-CoV-2 infection or an uninfected control (not recorded which). The material sequenced was whole blood, taken at baseline. The CDR3 sequence is CASSGEVAGGPDTQYF. The CDR3 DNA is TGTGCCAGCAGCGGCGAGGTAGCGGGAGGGCCAGATACGCAGTATTTT.